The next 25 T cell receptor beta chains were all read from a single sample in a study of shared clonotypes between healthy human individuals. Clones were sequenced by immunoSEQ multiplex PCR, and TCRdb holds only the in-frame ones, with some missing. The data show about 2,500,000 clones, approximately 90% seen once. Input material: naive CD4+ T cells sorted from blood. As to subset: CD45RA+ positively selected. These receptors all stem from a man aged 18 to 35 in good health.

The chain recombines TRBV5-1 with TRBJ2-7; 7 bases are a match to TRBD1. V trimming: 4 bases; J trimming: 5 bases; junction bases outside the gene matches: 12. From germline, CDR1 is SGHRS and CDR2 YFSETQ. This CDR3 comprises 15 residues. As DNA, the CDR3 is TGCGCCAGCAGCCGCGCCGGGACAGCAGCAGACGAGCAGTACTTC. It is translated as CASSRAGTAADEQYF.

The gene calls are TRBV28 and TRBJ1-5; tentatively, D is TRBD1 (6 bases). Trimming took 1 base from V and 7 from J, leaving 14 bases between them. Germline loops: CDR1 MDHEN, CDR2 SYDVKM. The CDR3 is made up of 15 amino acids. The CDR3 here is CASSLSGGGYQPQHF. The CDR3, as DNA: TGTGCCAGCAGTTTATCCGGAGGGGGATACCAGCCCCAGCATTTT.

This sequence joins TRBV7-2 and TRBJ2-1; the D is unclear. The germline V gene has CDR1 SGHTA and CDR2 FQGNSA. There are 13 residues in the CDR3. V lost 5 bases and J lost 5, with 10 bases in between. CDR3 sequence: CASSPTVNNEQFF. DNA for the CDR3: TGTGCCAGCAGCCCCACGGTCAACAATGAGCAGTTCTTC. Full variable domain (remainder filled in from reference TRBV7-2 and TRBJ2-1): GAGVSQSPSNKVTEKGKDVELRCDPISGHTALYWYRQSLGQGLEFLIYFQGNSAPDKSGLPSDRFSAERTGGSVSTLTIQRTQQEDSAVYLCASSPTVNNEQFFGPGTRLTVL.

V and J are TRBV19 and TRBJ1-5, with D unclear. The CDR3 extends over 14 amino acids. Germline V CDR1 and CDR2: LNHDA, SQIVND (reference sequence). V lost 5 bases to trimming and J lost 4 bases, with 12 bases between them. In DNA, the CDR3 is TGTGCCAGTAGTCTGATGACCGAAAATCAGCCCCAGCATTTT. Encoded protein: CASSLMTENQPQHF.

The CDR3: CASSRDRGLYGYTF. The CDR3 DNA reads as TGTGCCAGCAGCCGGGACAGGGGGCTCTATGGCTACACCTTC. The J gene is TRBJ1-2, the V gene TRBV7-3, with 12 bases aligning to TRBD1. With V trimmed by 5 bases and J by 4 bases, 2 bases remained unmatched. The CDR3 spans 14 residues. In germline, CDR1 is SGHTA, CDR2 FQGTGA.

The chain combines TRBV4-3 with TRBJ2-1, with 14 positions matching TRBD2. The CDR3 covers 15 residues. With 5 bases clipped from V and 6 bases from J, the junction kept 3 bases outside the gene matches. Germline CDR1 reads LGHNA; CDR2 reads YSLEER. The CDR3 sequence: CASSYGTSGSNEQFF. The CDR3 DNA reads TGCGCCAGCAGCTACGGGACTAGCGGGAGCAATGAGCAGTTCTTC.

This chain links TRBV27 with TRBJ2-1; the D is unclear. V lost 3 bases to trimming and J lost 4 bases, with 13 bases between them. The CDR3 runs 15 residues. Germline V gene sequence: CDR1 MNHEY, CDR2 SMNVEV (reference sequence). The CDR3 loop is CASSFPDTWYNEQFF. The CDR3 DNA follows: TGTGCCAGCAGTTTCCCTGACACCTGGTACAATGAGCAGTTCTTC.

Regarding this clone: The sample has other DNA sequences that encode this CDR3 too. The CDR3 loop reads CASSEEGANTGELFF. The CDR3, as DNA: TGTGCCAGCAGTGAAGAGGGCGCGAACACCGGGGAGCTGTTTTTT. The chain is built from TRBV2 and TRBJ2-2, with D unresolved. The CDR3 runs 15 residues. Trimming left V 1 base short and J 0 bases short, with 6 bases between. CDR1 is SNHLY and CDR2 is FYNNEI in the germline V gene.

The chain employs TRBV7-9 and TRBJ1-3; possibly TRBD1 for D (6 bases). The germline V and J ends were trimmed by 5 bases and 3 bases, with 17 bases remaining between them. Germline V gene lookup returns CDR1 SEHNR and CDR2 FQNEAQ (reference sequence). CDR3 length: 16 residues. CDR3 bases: TGTGCCAGCAGCCCCATCTCGTCGACAGGTGGAAACACCATATATTTT. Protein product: CASSPISSTGGNTIYF.

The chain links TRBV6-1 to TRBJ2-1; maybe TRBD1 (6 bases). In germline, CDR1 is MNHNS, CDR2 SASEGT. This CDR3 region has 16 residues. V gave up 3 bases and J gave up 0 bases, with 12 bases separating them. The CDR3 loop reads CASSDLTGSSYNEQFF. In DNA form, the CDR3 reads TGTGCCAGCAGTGATCTTACAGGGAGCTCCTACAATGAGCAGTTCTTC.

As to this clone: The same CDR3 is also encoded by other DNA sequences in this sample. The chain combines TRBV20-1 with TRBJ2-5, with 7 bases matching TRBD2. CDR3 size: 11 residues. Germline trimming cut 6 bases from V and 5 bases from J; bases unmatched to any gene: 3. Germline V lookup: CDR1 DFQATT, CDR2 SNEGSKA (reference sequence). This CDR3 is CSAAGEETQYF. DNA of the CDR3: TGCAGTGCGGCGGGAGAGGAGACCCAGTACTTC.

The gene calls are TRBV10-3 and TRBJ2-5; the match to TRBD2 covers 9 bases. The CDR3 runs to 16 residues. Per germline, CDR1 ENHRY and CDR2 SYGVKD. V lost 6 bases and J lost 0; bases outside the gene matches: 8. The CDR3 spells CAISDPLAGYQETQYF. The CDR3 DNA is TGTGCCATCAGCGACCCCCTAGCGGGATACCAAGAGACCCAGTACTTC.

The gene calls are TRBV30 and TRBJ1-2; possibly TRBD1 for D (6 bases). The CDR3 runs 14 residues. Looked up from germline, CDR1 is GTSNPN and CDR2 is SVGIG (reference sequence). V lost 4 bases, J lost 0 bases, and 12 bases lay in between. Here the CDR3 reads CAWNRDTTNYGYTF. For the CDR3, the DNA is TGTGCCTGGAACCGGGACACAACTAACTATGGCTACACCTTC. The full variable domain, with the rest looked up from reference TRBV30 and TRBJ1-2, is SQTIHQWPATLVQPVGSPLSLECTVEGTSNPNLYWYRQAAGRGLQLLFYSVGIGQISSEVPQNLSASRPQDRQFILSSKKLLLSDSGFYLCAWNRDTTNYGYTFGSGTRLTVV.

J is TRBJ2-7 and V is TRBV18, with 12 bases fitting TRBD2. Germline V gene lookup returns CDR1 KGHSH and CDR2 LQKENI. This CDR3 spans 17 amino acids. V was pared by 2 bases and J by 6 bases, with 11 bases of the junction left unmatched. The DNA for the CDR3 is TGTGCCAGCTCACCAACAAACCTAGCGGGAGGGCCGGGCGAGCAGTACTTC. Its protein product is CASSPTNLAGGPGEQYF. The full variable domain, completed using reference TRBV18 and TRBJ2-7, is NAGVMQNPRHLVRRRGQEARLRCSPMKGHSHVYWYRQLPEEGLKFMVYLQKENIIDESGMPKERFSAEFPKEGPSILRIQQVVRGDSAAYFCASSPTNLAGGPGEQYFGPGTRLTVT.

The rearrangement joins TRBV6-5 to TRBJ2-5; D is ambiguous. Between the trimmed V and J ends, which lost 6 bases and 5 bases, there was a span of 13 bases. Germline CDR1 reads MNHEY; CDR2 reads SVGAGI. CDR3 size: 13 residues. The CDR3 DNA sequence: TGTGCCAGCAGCCTCCAACCGGACGAGACCCAGTACTTC. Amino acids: CASSLQPDETQYF.

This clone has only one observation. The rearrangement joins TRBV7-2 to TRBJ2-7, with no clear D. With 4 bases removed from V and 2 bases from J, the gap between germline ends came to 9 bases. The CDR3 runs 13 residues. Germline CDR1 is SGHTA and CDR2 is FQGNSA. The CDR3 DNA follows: TGTGCCAGCAGCTGGTCGCCTACCTACGAGCAGTACTTC. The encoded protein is CASSWSPTYEQYF.

CDR3 residues: CASSSRQNEKLFF. In DNA form, the CDR3 reads TGTGCCAGCAGCTCCCGACAGAATGAAAAACTGTTTTTT. The chain uses TRBV7-8 and TRBJ1-4, with TRBD1 as a possible D gene (5 bases). There are 13 residues in the CDR3. Germline CDR1 and CDR2: SGHVS and FQNEAQ. V was shortened by 4 bases and J by 5 bases, with 8 bases between the two germline ends.

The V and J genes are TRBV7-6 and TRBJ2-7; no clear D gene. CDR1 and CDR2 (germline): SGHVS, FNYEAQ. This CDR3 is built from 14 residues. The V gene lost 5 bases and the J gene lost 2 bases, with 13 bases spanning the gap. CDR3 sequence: CASSTSGLTYEQYF. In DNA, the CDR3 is TGTGCCAGCAGCACCTCGGGCCTTACCTACGAGCAGTACTTC.

The CDR3 reads CAIGQYEQYF. DNA for the CDR3: TGTGCCATCGGACAGTACGAGCAGTACTTC. The chain employs TRBV28 and TRBJ2-7; weak D call: TRBD1 (6 bases). Per germline, CDR1 MDHEN and CDR2 SYDVKM. Trimming took 10 bases from V and 4 from J, leaving 8 bases between them. The CDR3 totals 10 residues.

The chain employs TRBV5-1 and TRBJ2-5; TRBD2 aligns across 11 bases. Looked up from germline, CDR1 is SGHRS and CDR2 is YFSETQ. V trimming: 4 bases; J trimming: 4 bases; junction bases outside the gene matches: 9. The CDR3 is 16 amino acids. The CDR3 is CASSHGSGGALETQYF. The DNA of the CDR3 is TGCGCCAGCAGCCACGGTAGCGGGGGGGCTTTAGAGACCCAGTACTTC.

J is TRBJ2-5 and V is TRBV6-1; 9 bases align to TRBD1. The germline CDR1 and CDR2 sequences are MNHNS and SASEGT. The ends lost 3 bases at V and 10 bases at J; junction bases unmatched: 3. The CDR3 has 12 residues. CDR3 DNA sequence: TGTGCCAGCAGTGAGACAGGGGGAGGCCAGTACTTC. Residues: CASSETGGGQYF.

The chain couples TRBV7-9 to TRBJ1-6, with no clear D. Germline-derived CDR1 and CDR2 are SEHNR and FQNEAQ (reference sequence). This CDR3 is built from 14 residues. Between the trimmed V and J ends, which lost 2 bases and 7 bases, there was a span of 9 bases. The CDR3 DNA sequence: TGTGCCAGCAGCTTACAGAGGGAAAATTCACCCCTCCACTTT. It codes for CASSLQRENSPLHF.

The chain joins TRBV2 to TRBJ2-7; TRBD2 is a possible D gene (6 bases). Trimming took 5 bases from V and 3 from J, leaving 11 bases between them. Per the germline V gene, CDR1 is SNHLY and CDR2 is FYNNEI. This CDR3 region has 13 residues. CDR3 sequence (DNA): TGTGCCAGCAGTCCCACTAGCTACTACGAGCAGTACTTC. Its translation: CASSPTSYYEQYF.

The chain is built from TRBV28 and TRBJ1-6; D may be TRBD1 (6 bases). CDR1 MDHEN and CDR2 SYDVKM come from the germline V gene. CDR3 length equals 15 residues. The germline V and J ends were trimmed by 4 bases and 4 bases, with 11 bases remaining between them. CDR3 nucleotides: TGTGCCAGCAGTTCCTCACAGGGATATAATTCACCCCTCCACTTT. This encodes CASSSSQGYNSPLHF.

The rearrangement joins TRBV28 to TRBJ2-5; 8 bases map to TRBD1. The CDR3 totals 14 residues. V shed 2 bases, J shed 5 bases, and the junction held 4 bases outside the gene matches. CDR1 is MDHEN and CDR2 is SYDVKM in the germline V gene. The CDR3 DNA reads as TGTGCCAGCAGTTTACCCAACAGGGGGGAGACCCAGTACTTC. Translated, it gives CASSLPNRGETQYF. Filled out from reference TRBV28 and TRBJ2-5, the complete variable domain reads DVKVTQSSRYLVKRTGEKVFLECVQDMDHENMFWYRQDPGLGLRLIYFSYDVKMKEKGDIPEGYSVSREKKERFSLILESASTNQTSMYLCASSLPNRGETQYFGPGTRLLVL.